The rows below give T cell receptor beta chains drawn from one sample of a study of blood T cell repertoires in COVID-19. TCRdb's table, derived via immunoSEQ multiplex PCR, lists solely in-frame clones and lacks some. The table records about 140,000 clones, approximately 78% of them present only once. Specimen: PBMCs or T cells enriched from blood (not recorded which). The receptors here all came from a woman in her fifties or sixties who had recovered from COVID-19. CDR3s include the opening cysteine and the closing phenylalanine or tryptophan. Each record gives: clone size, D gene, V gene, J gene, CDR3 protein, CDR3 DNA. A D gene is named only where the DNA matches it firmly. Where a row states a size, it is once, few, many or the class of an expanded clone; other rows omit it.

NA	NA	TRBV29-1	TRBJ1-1	CSAGGSLSMNTEAFF	TGCAGCGCCGGAGGATCATTGTCCATGAACACTGAAGCTTTCTTT
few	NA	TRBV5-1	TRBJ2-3	CASSLDRVSTDTQYF	TGCGCCAGCAGCTTGGACAGGGTTAGCACAGATACGCAGTATTTT
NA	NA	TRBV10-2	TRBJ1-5	CASSGAGTNQPQHF	TGCGCCAGCAGTGGGGCAGGGACTAATCAGCCCCAGCATTTT
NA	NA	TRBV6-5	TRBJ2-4	CASSLGLAQNIQYF	TGTGCCAGCAGCCTAGGACTGGCCCAAAACATTCAGTACTTC
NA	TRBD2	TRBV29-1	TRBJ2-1	CSGTTSGGAPAYNEQFF	TGCAGCGGAACGACTAGCGGGGGGGCACCCGCCTACAATGAGCAGTTCTTC
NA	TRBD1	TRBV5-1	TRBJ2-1	CASRGFEPTGANEQFF	TGCGCCAGCAGGGGGTTTGAACCGACAGGGGCGAATGAGCAGTTCTTC
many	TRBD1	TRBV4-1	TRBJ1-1	CASSHIIPGQGKTKTEAFF	TGCGCCAGCAGCCACATAATTCCGGGACAGGGGAAAACGAAAACTGAAGCTTTCTTT
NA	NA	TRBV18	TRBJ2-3	CASSQARGTDTQYF	TGTGCCAGCTCACAGGCTAGGGGGACAGATACGCAGTATTTT
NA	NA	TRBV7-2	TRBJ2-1	CASRNRGFLYNEQFF	TGTGCCAGCAGGAATAGAGGTTTCCTCTACAATGAGCAGTTCTTC
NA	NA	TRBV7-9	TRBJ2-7	CASSLERLAEQYF	TGTGCCAGCAGCTTAGAAAGACTTGCCGAGCAGTACTTC
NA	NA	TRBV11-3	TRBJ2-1	CASSFRTGLGNEQFF	TGTGCCAGCAGCTTTCGAACAGGGCTTGGCAATGAGCAGTTCTTC
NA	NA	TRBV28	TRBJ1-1	CASSSGGSVTEAFF	TGTGCCAGCAGTTCGGGGGGTTCGGTAACTGAAGCTTTCTTT
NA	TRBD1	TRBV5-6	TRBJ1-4	CASSLLAGGHEKLFF	TGTGCCAGCAGCTTGTTGGCAGGGGGTCATGAAAAACTGTTTTTT
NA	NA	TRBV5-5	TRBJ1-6	CASSLATFSYNSPLHF	TGTGCCAGCAGCCTAGCGACATTCTCCTATAATTCACCCCTCCACTTT
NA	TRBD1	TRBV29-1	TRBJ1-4	CSVGTGVGEKLFF	TGCAGCGTCGGGACAGGGGTAGGGGAAAAACTGTTTTTT
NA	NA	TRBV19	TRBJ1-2	CASLTDSPGDYGYTF	TGTGCCAGCCTAACGGACAGCCCCGGGGACTATGGCTACACCTTC
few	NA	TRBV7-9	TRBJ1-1	CASSPTGILNTEAFF	TGTGCCAGCAGCCCTACCGGGATACTAAACACTGAAGCTTTCTTT
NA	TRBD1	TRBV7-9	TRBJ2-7	CASSLEAGGYEQYF	TGTGCCAGCAGCTTAGAGGCAGGGGGCTACGAGCAGTACTTC
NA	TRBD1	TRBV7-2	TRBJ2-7	CASSLGGTGLYEQYF	TGTGCCAGCAGCTTAGGTGGGACAGGGCTTTACGAGCAGTACTTC
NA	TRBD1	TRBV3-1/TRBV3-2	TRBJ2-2	CASSQTRQGLLFF	TGTGCCAGCAGCCAAACAAGACAGGGCTTGCTGTTTTTT